The 17 T cell receptor beta chains below come from one sample, sequenced in a study of cytotoxic CD8 clonotypes in ibrutinib-treated CLL. This table comes from immunoSEQ multiplex PCR, and its TCRdb copy is limited to in-frame clones, with some not included. This repertoire shows 70,000 to 80,000 clones, 65% to 85% found once; its top ten account for 7.5% to 9.5%. The source was PBMCs, collected at disease progression, from a patient treated with ibrutinib. These receptors were collected from a human donor with chronic lymphocytic leukemia.

The J gene is TRBJ2-5, the V gene TRBV4-1, with D possibly being TRBD1 (5 bases). The V end lost 1 base, the J end lost 5 bases, and 14 bases lay between the germline ends. From germline, CDR1 is MGHRA and CDR2 YSYEKL. The CDR3 runs 15 residues. Here the CDR3 reads CASSQALRGGETQYF. The CDR3 nucleotides are TGCGCCAGCAGCCAAGCACTAAGGGGTGGGGAGACCCAGTACTTC.

The chain has TRBV7-8 and TRBJ1-2, with 10 bases aligning to TRBD1. The germline V gene has CDR1 SGHVS and CDR2 FQNEAQ. This CDR3 region has 15 residues. With 5 bases clipped from V and 7 bases from J, the junction kept 10 bases outside the gene matches. The CDR3 loop reads CASSTRDRGPAGYTF. The DNA for the CDR3 is TGTGCCAGCAGCACCCGGGACAGGGGCCCCGCTGGCTACACCTTC.

The chain is built from TRBV30 and TRBJ2-3; 12 positions agree with TRBD2. CDR1 and CDR2 (germline): GTSNPN, SVGIG (reference sequence). With V trimmed by 1 base and J by 1 base, 0 bases remained unmatched. This CDR3 contains 15 residues. The CDR3 DNA follows: TGTGCCTGGAGTGGACTAGCGGGAGGCACAGATACGCAGTATTTT. Translating gives CAWSGLAGGTDTQYF. Full variable domain (outside the CDR3, taken from reference TRBV30 and TRBJ2-3): SQTIHQWPATLVQPVGSPLSLECTVEGTSNPNLYWYRQAAGRGLQLLFYSVGIGQISSEVPQNLSASRPQDRQFILSSKKLLLSDSGFYLCAWSGLAGGTDTQYFGPGTRLTVL.

Here the CDR3 reads CASSLNRGRQYGYTF. The DNA of the CDR3 is TGTGCCAGCAGCTTAAACAGGGGGCGTCAGTATGGCTACACCTTC. This sequence joins TRBV7-9 and TRBJ1-2, with TRBD1 matching 9 bases. Trimming took 2 bases from V and 5 from J; bases not matched to a gene: 6. CDR3 length equals 15 residues. From germline, CDR1 is SEHNR and CDR2 FQNEAQ (reference sequence). The full variable domain, with the rest looked up from reference TRBV7-9 and TRBJ1-2, is DTGVSQNPRHKITKRGQNVTFRCDPISEHNRLYWYRQTLGQGPEFLTYFQNEAQLEKSRLLSDRFSAERPKGSFSTLEIQRTEQGDSAMYLCASSLNRGRQYGYTFGSGTRLTVV.

The rearrangement links TRBV5-8 to TRBJ1-5, with D unclear. V was clipped by 0 bases and J by 3 bases, with 4 bases between them. The CDR3 has 13 amino acids. Germline V lookup: CDR1 SGHTS, CDR2 YDEGEE. As DNA, the CDR3 is TGTGCCAGCAGCTTGGGTTACAATCAGCCCCAGCATTTT. Translated, it gives CASSLGYNQPQHF.

The rearrangement links TRBV27 to TRBJ2-7; TRBD1 or TRBD2 may be the D gene (5 bases each). The CDR3 covers 15 residues. Germline V lookup: CDR1 MNHEY, CDR2 SMNVEV (reference sequence). V was trimmed by 5 bases and J by 6 bases, leaving 20 bases between them. In DNA, the CDR3 is TGTGCCAGCAGTGGTACCGGGACCCACCGCAGCGAGCAGTACTTC. Its protein product is CASSGTGTHRSEQYF.

V usage is TRBV4-1 and J usage is TRBJ2-7; 9 bases fit TRBD2. Germline V gene lookup returns CDR1 MGHRA and CDR2 YSYEKL. This CDR3 has 16 amino acids. V was clipped by 0 bases and J by 3 bases; unmatched bases: 6. DNA for the CDR3: TGCGCCAGCAGCCAAGATGTAGCGGGAGAATTCTACGAGCAGTACTTC. Translated, it gives CASSQDVAGEFYEQYF.

The V call is TRBV7-9, the J call TRBJ1-3, with unresolved D. V lost 8 bases to trimming and J lost 3 bases, with 14 bases between them. In germline, CDR1 is SEHNR, CDR2 FQNEAQ (reference sequence). The length of the CDR3 is 14 residues. This chain's CDR3 is CASRREASGNTIYF. CDR3 sequence (DNA): TGTGCCAGCCGTAGAGAGGCGAGTGGAAACACCATATATTTT. The variable domain in full, completed from reference TRBV7-9 and TRBJ1-3, reads DTGVSQNPRHKITKRGQNVTFRCDPISEHNRLYWYRQTLGQGPEFLTYFQNEAQLEKSRLLSDRFSAERPKGSFSTLEIQRTEQGDSAMYLCASRREASGNTIYFGEGSWLTVV.

This clone was detected only a few times. The gene calls are TRBV18 and TRBJ2-2; D is unclear. The V and J ends lost 5 bases and 5 bases respectively, with 3 bases between them. In germline, CDR1 is KGHSH, CDR2 LQKENI. The CDR3 sequence is 11 residues long. DNA of the CDR3: TGTGCCAGCTCAGAGACCGGGGAGCTGTTTTTT. This gives the protein CASSETGELFF.

V gene TRBV2 combines with J gene TRBJ2-3, with D possibly being TRBD1 (6 bases). CDR3 length: 14 residues. Germline V CDR1 and CDR2: SNHLY, FYNNEI. V lost 8 bases to trimming and J lost 1 base, with 13 bases between them. The CDR3 DNA follows: TGTGCCAGCGGGTACTGGGGGCGCACAGATACGCAGTATTTT. It translates to CASGYWGRTDTQYF.

The chain links TRBV6-5 to TRBJ2-3, with D possibly being TRBD2 (5 bases). CDR1 is MNHEY, CDR2 SVGAGI, per germline. V was shortened by 6 bases and J by 4 bases, with 14 bases between the two germline ends. The CDR3 has 14 residues. The CDR3 reads CASRTNGVADTQYF. The CDR3 nucleotides are TGTGCCAGCAGAACGAACGGGGTCGCAGATACGCAGTATTTT.

The chain is built from TRBV4-1 and TRBJ2-3; D not resolved. The CDR3 consists of 13 residues. Trimming removed 6 bases from V and 0 bases from J, with 7 bases in between. Looked up from germline, CDR1 is MGHRA and CDR2 is YSYEKL. Here the CDR3 DNA reads TGCGCCAGCAGGGGCTGGAGCACAGATACGCAGTATTTT. Translating it yields CASRGWSTDTQYF.

V usage is TRBV19 and J usage is TRBJ2-2, with 7 bases identical to TRBD1. Germline loops: CDR1 LNHDA, CDR2 SQIVND (reference sequence). CDR3 length: 14 residues. V lost 3 bases to trimming and J lost 6 bases; unmatched junction nucleotides: 4. DNA for the CDR3: TGTGCCAGTAGTATTACAGGGGCCCCCGGGGAGCTGTTTTTT. Translation: CASSITGAPGELFF.

The chain employs TRBV30 and TRBJ2-1; D might be TRBD2 (5 bases). The CDR3 totals 14 residues. Trimming left V 8 bases short and J 0 bases short, with 14 bases between. Per the germline V gene, CDR1 is GTSNPN and CDR2 is SVGIG (reference sequence). The chain's CDR3 is CAALVGSSYNEQFF. The DNA for the CDR3 is TGTGCCGCCCTCGTAGGGAGCTCCTACAATGAGCAGTTCTTC.

This rearrangement joins TRBV7-9 to TRBJ2-1; 7 bases agree with TRBD2. With V trimmed by 4 bases and J by 14 bases, 11 bases remained unmatched. Looked up from germline, CDR1 is SEHNR and CDR2 is FQNEAQ (reference sequence). There are 13 residues in the CDR3. The DNA for the CDR3 is TGTGCCAGCAGCTCACTGGGGGACTATAACGAGTTCTTC. It translates to CASSSLGDYNEFF.

This chain connects TRBV19 to TRBJ1-2, with D tentatively TRBD1 (6 bases). With 5 bases removed from V and 4 bases from J, the gap between germline ends came to 11 bases. The CDR3 covers 13 residues. Germline V gives CDR1 LNHDA, CDR2 SQIVND (reference sequence). The CDR3 region has the DNA TGTGCCAGTAGTCCTGGACAGACCTATGGCTACACCTTC. Encoded protein: CASSPGQTYGYTF.

To note about this clone: At one boundary the junction diverges from the germline segment, which might be a read error. CDR3 amino acids: CASSEYGDFTF. CDR3 in DNA: TGTGCCAGCAGTGAATACGGGGACTTCACCTTC. The genes are TRBV25-1 and TRBJ2-4; D is possibly TRBD2 (6 bases). Germline CDR1 is MGHDK and CDR2 is SYGVNS. The CDR3 runs to 11 residues.